The present TCR beta chain was sequenced within a study of vaccination and CD4 T cells after COVID-19. Across the whole study: Stimulation of cells relied on overlapping spike peptides derived from SARS-CoV-2, HCoV-NL63, HCoV-OC43 and HCoV-229E.

This CDR3 is built from 15 residues. Trimming removed 3 bases at V and 1 base at J, with 10 bases between. Treatment defined: roughly 11-day PBMC culture with coronavirus spike peptide pools or control peptides (ViraFEST assay). Via ViraFEST, peptide pools expanded antigen-specific T cells before TCR sequencing. Whole-study results and caveats: Median SARS-CoV-2-reactive clonotypes rose from about 20 to 38, not significantly.

This clonotype was seen a few times. Its specificity is not known. An Oncomine TCR Beta short-read assay was used to sequence the DNA from cultured CD4+ T cells. TCRdb independently ran MiXCR on the PCR reads; one entry per CDR3 protein. The sample includes 9,900 or so distinct CDR3 sequences, about 27% of them seen just once. The receptor was derived from a human donor who received a COVID-19 vaccine. The sequenced sample was CD4+ T cells from blood, cultured in vitro, obtained before SARS-CoV-2 vaccination. V is TRBV12-3 or TRBV12-4 and J is TRBJ1-5, with D perhaps TRBD1 (5 bases). The CDR3 coding sequence is TGTGCCAGCAGTTTGGCGGGGGAGAGCAATCAGCCCCAGCATTTT. Translated, it gives CASSLAGESNQPQHF.